The 7 T cell receptor beta chains below all came from one sample that was sequenced in a study of blood T cell repertoires in COVID-19. Some clones are missing from TCRdb's copy, which holds only in-frame ones; the method was immunoSEQ multiplex PCR. The table has 300,000 to 450,000 clones, 89% seen once. The sample taken for sequencing was peripheral blood. Source of these receptors: a woman in her sixties or seventies with COVID-19, enrolled during active disease.

The chain recombines TRBV3-1 (or the pseudogene TRBV3-2) with TRBJ2-1, with 9 bases matching TRBD2. The CDR3 totals 13 residues. The junction had 3 bases not matched to a gene; V was cut back by 6 bases and J by 6 bases. The V gene's germline CDR1 is LGHDT and CDR2 YNNKEL (reference sequence). The CDR3 loop reads CASREAGGNEQFF. As DNA, the CDR3 is TGTGCCAGCAGAGAAGCGGGGGGCAATGAGCAGTTCTTC.

V usage is TRBV5-1 and J usage is TRBJ1-3; 7 nucleotides align to TRBD1. After removal of 5 bases from V and 1 base from J, the junction contained 12 bases not matched to a gene. Germline V gene data show CDR1 as SGHRS and CDR2 as YFSETQ. The CDR3 has 17 residues. CDR3 bases: TGCGCCAGCAGTCGGACCGGGACAGCAAATTCTGGAAACACCATATATTTT. This encodes CASSRTGTANSGNTIYF.

The chain uses TRBV30 and TRBJ1-4; 7 bases are a match to TRBD1. The CDR3 is 14 amino acids. Trimming at V came to 4 bases and at J to 8 bases, leaving 10 bases not matched to a gene. Germline-derived CDR1 and CDR2 are GTSNPN and SVGIG (reference sequence). CDR3 sequence reads: CAWNPGTVGEKLFF. CDR3 DNA: TGTGCCTGGAATCCCGGGACAGTAGGAGAAAAACTGTTTTTT.

This chain connects TRBV6-5 to TRBJ2-1, with 9 bases matching TRBD2. The V gene end was trimmed by 6 bases and the J gene end by 6 bases; junction bases not matched to a gene: 9. The CDR3 covers 15 residues. The V gene's germline CDR1 is MNHEY and CDR2 SVGAGI. DNA of the CDR3: TGTGCCAGCAGACCCTGGACTAGCGTCGGCAATGAGCAGTTCTTC. Residues: CASRPWTSVGNEQFF.

This chain links TRBV6-2 or TRBV6-3 with TRBJ1-1; maybe TRBD1 (5 bases). Trimming removed 5 bases from V and 10 bases from J, with 20 bases in between. The CDR3 is made up of 14 amino acids. CDR1 MNHEY and CDR2 SVGEGT come from the germline V gene. The CDR3 region is CASSPGGAIISAFF. DNA of the CDR3: TGTGCCAGCAGTCCAGGCGGGGCTATAATTTCAGCTTTCTTT.

The rearrangement links TRBV18 to TRBJ2-1, with a possible D match to TRBD1 (6 bases). The CDR3 is 17 amino acids. Germline V gene lookup returns CDR1 KGHSH and CDR2 LQKENI. V dropped 4 bases and J dropped 6 bases, with 22 bases sitting between them. The CDR3 spells CASSLASGHPSFNEQFF. CDR3 bases: TGTGCCAGCTCACTTGCCTCGGGACACCCCTCGTTCAATGAGCAGTTCTTC.

This clone was counted between two and nine times. The chain links TRBV10-1 to TRBJ1-1; 9 bases map to TRBD1. V lost 3 bases and J lost 2; bases outside the gene matches: 4. Germline V CDR1 and CDR2: WNHNN, SYGVQD (reference sequence). The CDR3 has 15 residues. CDR3 protein: CASSEQGARNTEAFF. The CDR3 DNA follows: TGCGCCAGCAGTGAACAGGGGGCCCGCAACACTGAAGCTTTCTTT.